Included here is one TCR beta chain sequence, with context. The source of the sample is a study of technical replicates of blood from a handful of donors. Clones were sequenced by immunoSEQ multiplex PCR, and TCRdb holds only the in-frame ones, with some missing. The sample shows fewer than 80,000 clones, 65% to 90% of them seen only once. Between the trimmed V and J ends, which lost 6 bases and 8 bases, there was a span of 12 bases. CDR3 size: 13 residues. Germline V gene lookup returns CDR1 SGHRS and CDR2 YFSETQ. The chain carries TRBV5-1 and TRBJ1-6, with a tentative D call TRBD1 (5 bases). This TCR came from a human donor in good health. Some clones in this sample may be carry-over from other donors' samples. The sequencing sample was made of PBMCs. The CDR3 reads CASTVGGYSPLHF. The CDR3 DNA reads as TGCGCCAGCACCGTCGGGGGATATTCACCCCTCCACTTT.